The clone carrying this T cell receptor (beta chain) was seen a handful of times. Its antigen is as yet unknown. The data belong to a study of T cell responses to AZD1222 COVID-19 vaccine. Notes on the study in general: Spike-spanning, vaccine-associated CD4 TCRs were dominant at 160-218 and 743-854.

Libraries were prepared by immunoSEQ multiplex PCR; TCRdb keeps only in-frame clonotypes and omits some of them. Among fewer than 120,000 clones listed, approximately 85% were seen once. Germline V CDR1 and CDR2: SQVTM, ANQGSEA. CDR3 length equals 10 residues. Trimming took 5 bases from V and 4 from J, leaving 3 bases between them. The chain joins TRBV29-1 to TRBJ2-1, with no clear D. The material was peripheral blood, obtained on day 0 of AZD1222 vaccination. The TCR comes from an adult in good health. CDR3 loop: CSVLYNEQFF. Here the CDR3 DNA reads TGCAGCGTTTTATACAATGAGCAGTTCTTC.